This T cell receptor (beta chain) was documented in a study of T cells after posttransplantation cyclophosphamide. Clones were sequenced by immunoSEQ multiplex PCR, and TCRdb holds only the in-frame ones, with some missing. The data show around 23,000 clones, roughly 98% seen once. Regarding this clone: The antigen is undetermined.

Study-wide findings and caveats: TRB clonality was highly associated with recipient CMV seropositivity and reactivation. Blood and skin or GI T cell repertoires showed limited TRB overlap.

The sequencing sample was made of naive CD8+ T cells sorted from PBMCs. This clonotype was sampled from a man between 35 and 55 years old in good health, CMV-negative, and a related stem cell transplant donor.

This CDR3 reads CASSLQNYDTYEQYF. In nucleotides, the CDR3 is TGCGCCAGCAGCCTCCAGAATTATGACACCTACGAGCAGTACTTC. The V and J genes are TRBV4-1 and TRBJ2-7; no definite D call. Germline V lookup: CDR1 MGHRA, CDR2 YSYEKL. This CDR3 comprises 15 residues. V was pared by 4 bases and J by 2 bases, with 15 bases between.